This T cell receptor beta chain is from a study of shared clonotypes between healthy human individuals. Whole-study results and caveats: Naive subsets generally exceeded memory subsets in estimated richness.

With regard to this clone: Its antigen is not identified.

The trim removed 0 bases at V and 1 base at J, leaving 1 base unmatched. CDR3 length: 15 amino acids. Per the germline V gene, CDR1 is SGDLS and CDR2 is YYNGEE. Produced via immunoSEQ multiplex PCR; TCRdb's table is partial and in-frame only. The sample includes 2 million to 2.5 million clones, around 95% of them seen just once. The source is a man aged 18 to 35 in good health. The sample comprised naive CD4+ T cells sorted from blood. Documented subset: CD45RA+ positively selected. The V gene is TRBV9, the J gene TRBJ1-5; TRBD1 agrees at 7 bases. The CDR3 DNA reads as TGTGCCAGCAGCGTAGAGGGACAGAGCAATCAGCCCCAGCATTTT. Translation: CASSVEGQSNQPQHF.